These 21 T cell receptor beta chains originate from one sample sequenced in a study of blood T cells in healthy people across ages. It was with a sample-barcoded 5' primer and a J-beta primer mix that a second PCR of about 6 to 12 cycles was run. Each CDR3 protein gets one entry after TCRdb re-called the 5' RACE reads with MiXCR. The sample consists of about 800,000 distinct CDR3 sequences, more than 45% of them appearing once. Sequencing was done on a sample of blood. These receptors all come from a man aged 30 to 45 in good health.

This clonotype was counted a few times. CDR3 DNA sequence: TGTGCCAGCAGCTGGGGACAGGGCCGGGGCTACACCTTC. Translating it yields CASSWGQGRGYTF. The chain links TRBV7-2 to TRBJ1-2; 9 bases map to TRBD1. J lost 8 bases, V lost 4 bases, and 5 bases had no gene match. Germline V lookup: CDR1 SGHTA, CDR2 FQGNSA. The CDR3 contains 13 residues.

This clonotype came up a few times. J is TRBJ2-1 and V is TRBV9; 9 bases line up with TRBD2. With 0 bases clipped from V and 9 bases from J, the junction kept 7 bases outside the gene matches. The CDR3 covers 15 residues. The germline V gene has CDR1 SGDLS and CDR2 YYNGEE. CDR3: CASSVATGLAGEQFF. CDR3 in DNA: TGTGCCAGCAGCGTAGCTACGGGACTAGCTGGTGAGCAGTTCTTC. The variable domain in full, completed from reference TRBV9 and TRBJ2-1, reads DSGVTQTPKHLITATGQRVTLRCSPRSGDLSVYWYQQSLDQGLQFLIQYYNGEERAKGNILERFSAQQFPDLHSELNLSSLELGDSALYFCASSVATGLAGEQFFGPGTRLTVL.

The rearrangement joins TRBV7-9 to TRBJ2-3; either TRBD1 or TRBD2 may supply D (5 bases each). Germline assignment: CDR1 SEHNR and CDR2 FQNEAQ (reference sequence). V was pared by 4 bases and J by 6 bases, with 14 bases between. This CDR3 is 14 amino acids long. The CDR3 DNA reads as TGTGCCAGCAGCTCGGTGGGGGTTTCTGATACGCAGTATTTT. It translates to CASSSVGVSDTQYF.

This clonotype was counted once. The gene calls are TRBV14 and TRBJ1-1; perhaps TRBD1 as D (6 bases). CDR3 length equals 15 residues. The germline V and J ends were trimmed by 1 base and 5 bases, with 14 bases remaining between them. CDR1 is SGHDN, CDR2 FVKESK, per germline. CDR3 protein: CASSQVQGRTTEAFF. CDR3 bases: TGTGCCAGCAGCCAAGTACAGGGTAGGACGACTGAAGCTTTCTTT.

This clonotype occurred once. The chain couples TRBV20-1 to TRBJ2-1, with D tentatively TRBD1 (6 bases). Germline V CDR1 and CDR2: DFQATT, SNEGSKA (reference sequence). The length of the CDR3 is 14 residues. V lost 5 bases to trimming and J lost 6 bases, with 17 bases between them. The CDR3 nucleotides are TGCAGTGCTGCGCAGGGGTCAGGCTTCAATGAGCAGTTCTTC. Its protein is CSAAQGSGFNEQFF.

As to this clonotype: A read error may produce the germline difference seen at one junction end. The CDR3 DNA is TGTGCTAGCAGTTACCTTGAGGGGGACTATGGCTACACCTTC. Its translation is CASSYLEGDYGYTF. The chain combines TRBV6-5 with TRBJ1-2; perhaps TRBD1 as D (6 bases). The CDR3 covers 14 residues. The V gene's germline CDR1 is MNHEY and CDR2 SVGAGI.

This clonotype occurred a few times. The genes are TRBV6-5 and TRBJ2-1; 8 bases are a match to TRBD1. This CDR3 spans 14 amino acids. Germline V lookup: CDR1 MNHEY, CDR2 SVGAGI. After removal of 10 bases from V and 6 bases from J, the junction contained 11 bases not matched to a gene. The CDR3 loop is CATYTGTGGNEQFF. For the CDR3, the DNA is TGTGCCACCTACACCGGGACAGGTGGCAATGAGCAGTTCTTC.

To note about this clonotype: At one boundary the junction diverges from the germline segment, which might be a read error. The V call is TRBV6-4, the J call TRBJ2-1; 14 bases fit TRBD2. The CDR3 has 15 amino acids. Germline V lookup: CDR1 MRHNA, CDR2 SNTAGT. CDR3 nucleotide sequence: TGTACCAGCAGCCCCGGGACTAGCGGGGGAGATGAGCAGTTCTTC. The encoded protein is CTSSPGTSGGDEQFF.

This clonotype was seen more than once but under ten times. The rearrangement links TRBV7-9 to TRBJ1-5; a possible D gene is TRBD1 (6 bases). V was cut by 1 base and J by 4 bases, with 11 bases left in between. Germline V CDR1 and CDR2: SEHNR, FQNEAQ (reference sequence). The CDR3 is made up of 15 amino acids. CDR3 protein: CASSLEGGVNQPQHF. The CDR3 DNA reads TGTGCCAGCAGCTTAGAAGGGGGTGTTAATCAGCCCCAGCATTTT.

The rearrangement links TRBV20-1 to TRBJ1-4; D is undetermined. This CDR3 has 12 amino acids. The V end lost 3 bases, the J end lost 8 bases, and 10 bases lay between the germline ends. The germline V gene has CDR1 DFQATT and CDR2 SNEGSKA (reference sequence). The CDR3 protein is CSARSVREKLFF. In DNA, the CDR3 is TGCAGTGCTAGGTCGGTCCGGGAAAAACTGTTTTTT.

This chain joins TRBV5-4 and TRBJ2-3, with 9 bases fitting TRBD2. The length of the CDR3 is 15 residues. V gave up 5 bases and J gave up 4 bases; unmatched junction bases: 8. Germline V gene data show CDR1 as SGHNT and CDR2 as YYREEE (reference sequence). The CDR3 DNA reads TGTGCCAGCAGTCCGGGACTAGCATCGTCAGATACGCAGTATTTT. Its translation: CASSPGLASSDTQYF.

The chain employs TRBV7-9 and TRBJ1-2, with D unclear. Trimming took off 4 bases at V and 8 bases at J, with 14 bases between the two ends. The CDR3 is made up of 13 amino acids. Germline CDR1 is SEHNR and CDR2 is FQNEAQ (reference sequence). CDR3 sequence reads: CASSSPGRDGYTF. In nucleotides, the CDR3 is TGTGCCAGCAGCTCTCCCGGGAGAGACGGCTACACCTTC. Using reference TRBV7-9 and TRBJ1-2 for the parts outside the CDR3, the full variable domain is DTGVSQNPRHKITKRGQNVTFRCDPISEHNRLYWYRQTLGQGPEFLTYFQNEAQLEKSRLLSDRFSAERPKGSFSTLEIQRTEQGDSAMYLCASSSPGRDGYTFGSGTRLTVV.

The chain has TRBV10-3 and TRBJ2-5; 8 bases agree with TRBD1. The CDR3 is 14 residues long. The ends lost 3 bases at V and 1 base at J; junction bases unmatched: 1. The germline gives CDR1 ENHRY, CDR2 SYGVKD. The CDR3: CAISEGQGQETQYF. The CDR3 region has the DNA TGTGCCATCAGTGAAGGACAGGGCCAAGAGACCCAGTACTTC.

The J gene is TRBJ2-3, the V gene TRBV25-1; 7 bases agree with TRBD1. In germline, CDR1 is MGHDK, CDR2 SYGVNS. The CDR3 has 16 residues. The V and J ends lost 1 base and 2 bases, in that order; junction bases with no gene match: 6. The CDR3 is CASSESRGPHTDTQYF. The CDR3 region has the DNA TGTGCCAGCAGTGAATCTAGGGGGCCCCACACAGATACGCAGTATTTT.

This chain joins TRBV6-6 and TRBJ1-1; tentative D call: TRBD1 (5 bases). V shed 6 bases and J shed 0 bases, with 14 bases lying between them. Germline-derived CDR1 and CDR2 are MNHNY and SVGAGI (reference sequence). CDR3 length: 15 residues. The CDR3 region has the DNA TGTGCCAGCAGCCCTAGTTCGGGGGTGAACACTGAAGCTTTCTTT. It yields the protein CASSPSSGVNTEAFF.

This clonotype was picked up a small number of times. V is TRBV28 and J is TRBJ2-6; D call uncertain. This CDR3 is built from 15 residues. With 4 bases removed from V and 4 bases from J, the gap between germline ends came to 11 bases. CDR1 is MDHEN, CDR2 SYDVKM, per germline. CDR3 sequence: CASSSPSAGANVLTF. Written as DNA, the CDR3 is TGTGCCAGCAGTTCCCCCTCTGCCGGGGCCAACGTCCTGACTTTC.

The chain combines TRBV6-1 with TRBJ2-1, with D possibly matching TRBD2 (5 bases). The V and J ends lost 6 bases and 12 bases respectively, with 9 bases between them. This CDR3 contains 10 residues. The V gene's germline CDR1 is MNHNS and CDR2 SASEGT. CDR3 protein: CASSRDGQFF. In DNA form, the CDR3 reads TGTGCCAGCAGCCGGGATGGGCAGTTCTTC.

This rearrangement joins TRBV12-3 or TRBV12-4 to TRBJ2-7; 9 bases line up with TRBD2. V was pared by 7 bases and J by 7 bases, with 11 bases of the junction left unmatched. This CDR3 is 14 amino acids long. Here the CDR3 DNA reads TGTGCCAGCAACCCCCAGCGGGGGGCTAATGAGCAGTACTTC. This sequence encodes CASNPQRGANEQYF.

This clonotype was seen a handful of times. The chain carries TRBV7-2 and TRBJ2-1; weak D call: TRBD1 (5 bases). With 1 base removed from V and 10 bases from J, the gap between germline ends came to 14 bases. Germline values: CDR1 SGHTA, CDR2 FQGNSA. There are 14 residues in the CDR3. In DNA form, the CDR3 reads TGTGCCAGCAGCTTAGTTGTGGGGCTCCGAGAGCAGTTCTTC. It is translated as CASSLVVGLREQFF.

V and J are TRBV6-1 and TRBJ2-3; D not certain. The CDR3 is made up of 13 amino acids. The germline V gene has CDR1 MNHNS and CDR2 SASEGT. Trimming shortened V by 8 bases and J by 1 base, and 10 bases separated the two germline ends. The CDR3 here is CASLRLGTDTQYF. CDR3 DNA sequence: TGTGCCAGCCTTAGATTGGGCACAGATACGCAGTATTTT.

This chain links TRBV6-5 with TRBJ2-3, with D tentatively TRBD2 (5 bases). V dropped 6 bases and J dropped 3 bases, with 16 bases sitting between them. This CDR3 is 15 amino acids long. In germline, CDR1 is MNHEY, CDR2 SVGAGI. The CDR3 bases are TGTGCCAGCAGCTATCTCTCGCGGGCAACAGATACGCAGTATTTT. Translated, it gives CASSYLSRATDTQYF.